A single sample gave rise to the 23 T cell receptor beta chains below, sequenced in a study of CD8 T cells in Susac syndrome. Reverse transcription used about 0.45 to 1 ug RNA and random hexamers. TCRdb called the immunoSEQ multiplex PCR reads again in MiXCR, with one record for every CDR3 protein. The table has 100,000 or so distinct CDR3 sequences, roughly 94% seen once. Material for sequencing was CD4+ T cells from PBMCs. Receptors originate from a human donor with Susac syndrome.

V and J are TRBV15 and TRBJ2-7, with D hard to call. This CDR3 contains 13 residues. The germline V and J ends were trimmed by 0 bases and 4 bases, with 7 bases remaining between them. Per the germline V gene, CDR1 is LNHNV and CDR2 is YYDKDF (reference sequence). The CDR3 loop reads CATSRDLRYEQYF. Here the CDR3 DNA reads TGTGCCACCAGCAGAGATCTCAGATACGAGCAGTACTTC.

This chain links TRBV11-2 with TRBJ2-3; TRBD2 matches 14 bases. The CDR3 sequence is 18 residues long. V was clipped by 5 bases and J by 5 bases; unmatched bases: 12. Germline CDR1 reads SGHAT; CDR2 reads FQNNGV. This CDR3 reads CASSRWTSGGFTVDTQYF. The DNA of the CDR3 is TGTGCCAGCAGCCGATGGACTAGCGGGGGGTTCACGGTAGATACGCAGTATTTT.

The chain is built from TRBV18 and TRBJ2-1; 7 nucleotides match TRBD2. V lost 3 bases and J lost 6; bases outside the gene matches: 5. The CDR3 is 14 residues long. Per the germline V gene, CDR1 is KGHSH and CDR2 is LQKENI. The CDR3 sequence: CASSPGGLFNEQFF. CDR3 sequence (DNA): TGTGCCAGCTCACCGGGGGGACTATTCAATGAGCAGTTCTTC. Filled out from reference TRBV18 and TRBJ2-1, the complete variable domain reads NAGVMQNPRHLVRRRGQEARLRCSPMKGHSHVYWYRQLPEEGLKFMVYLQKENIIDESGMPKERFSAEFPKEGPSILRIQQVVRGDSAAYFCASSPGGLFNEQFFGPGTRLTVL.

V and J are TRBV6-2 or TRBV6-3 and TRBJ1-2, with 8 nucleotides matching TRBD1. This CDR3 is built from 13 residues. The V gene end was trimmed by 6 bases and the J gene end by 4 bases; junction bases not matched to a gene: 4. Germline V lookup: CDR1 MNHEY, CDR2 SVGEGT. The CDR3 here is CASSLGQAYGYTF. In DNA form, the CDR3 reads TGTGCCAGCAGCCTGGGACAGGCCTATGGCTACACCTTC.

The chain links TRBV5-6 to TRBJ2-1; no reliable D call. This CDR3 has 14 residues. CDR1 and CDR2 (germline): SGHDT, YYEEEE. The V and J ends lost 3 bases and 5 bases respectively, with 12 bases between them. This CDR3 is CASSYLSGNNEQFF. As DNA, the CDR3 is TGTGCCAGCAGCTACCTCAGTGGCAACAATGAGCAGTTCTTC. Supplemented by reference TRBV5-6 and TRBJ2-1, the full variable domain reads DAGVTQSPTHLIKTRGQQVTLRCSPKSGHDTVSWYQQALGQGPQFIFQYYEEEERQRGNFPDRFSGHQFPNYSSELNVNALLLGDSALYLCASSYLSGNNEQFFGPGTRLTVL.

This clonotype was detected only once. The junction and the germline gene differ at one end; a read error may be behind it. CDR3 in amino acids: CASSSGDSYEQYF. The CDR3 DNA sequence: TGTGCTAGCAGCTCCGGGGACTCTTACGAGCAGTACTTC. The chain has TRBV7-7 and TRBJ2-7, with TRBD2 as a possible D gene (6 bases). This CDR3 spans 13 amino acids. CDR1 and CDR2 from the germline V gene are SSHAT and FNYEAQ (reference sequence).

The chain joins TRBV14 to TRBJ2-3; no definite D call. Per germline, CDR1 SGHDN and CDR2 FVKESK. Between the trimmed V and J ends, which lost 0 bases and 3 bases, there was a span of 7 bases. There are 14 residues in the CDR3. The CDR3 coding sequence is TGTGCCAGCAGCCAAGATATTAGGACAGATACGCAGTATTTT. Translated, it gives CASSQDIRTDTQYF.

The chain has TRBV2 and TRBJ2-1; TRBD2 matches 12 bases. The trim removed 4 bases at V and 2 bases at J, leaving 0 bases unmatched. The CDR3 runs to 15 residues. CDR1 SNHLY and CDR2 FYNNEI come from the germline V gene. The CDR3 bases are TGTGCCAGCAGTGGACTAGCGGGGGCCTACAATGAGCAGTTCTTC. This translates into CASSGLAGAYNEQFF. Full variable domain (rest looked up from reference TRBV2 and TRBJ2-1): EPEVTQTPSHQVTQMGQEVILRCVPISNHLYFYWYRQILGQKVEFLVSFYNNEISEKSEIFDDQFSVERPDGSNFTLKIRSTKLEDSAMYFCASSGLAGAYNEQFFGPGTRLTVL.

The rearrangement uses TRBV25-1 and TRBJ2-1; perhaps TRBD1 as D (6 bases). The germline gives CDR1 MGHDK, CDR2 SYGVNS. The CDR3 has 15 residues. The V and J ends lost 7 bases and 8 bases respectively, with 21 bases between them. CDR3 nucleotide sequence: TGTGCCAGCAAGAGTAATGGGGGCCCATTCGATGAGCAGTTCTTC. Amino acid sequence: CASKSNGGPFDEQFF.

V and J are TRBV25-1 and TRBJ2-7, with a weak D call TRBD2 (5 bases). Trimming left V 3 bases short and J 4 bases short, with 7 bases between. Germline V gene lookup returns CDR1 MGHDK and CDR2 SYGVNS. The CDR3 consists of 12 residues. This chain's CDR3 is CASSDRGYEQYF. DNA of the CDR3: TGTGCCAGCAGTGACCGGGGATACGAGCAGTACTTC.

V gene TRBV29-1 combines with J gene TRBJ1-1; D is uncertain. Trimming stripped 8 bases from V and 5 bases from J, with 12 bases between. The CDR3 covers 11 residues. Germline V gene lookup returns CDR1 SQVTM and CDR2 ANQGSEA. CDR3 bases: TGCAGCTGGCAGGAGATGACTGAAGCTTTCTTT. Translation gives CSWQEMTEAFF.

V and J are TRBV28 and TRBJ2-6; D unresolved. This CDR3 has 16 amino acids. The V gene's germline CDR1 is MDHEN and CDR2 SYDVKM. V dropped 8 bases and J dropped 4 bases, with 18 bases sitting between them. The CDR3 is CASGNSLTWGANVLTF. The CDR3 nucleotides are TGTGCCAGCGGGAATAGTCTTACGTGGGGGGCCAACGTCCTGACTTTC. Complete variable domain (other parts from reference TRBV28 and TRBJ2-6): DVKVTQSSRYLVKRTGEKVFLECVQDMDHENMFWYRQDPGLGLRLIYFSYDVKMKEKGDIPEGYSVSREKKERFSLILESASTNQTSMYLCASGNSLTWGANVLTFGAGSRLTVL.

The chain combines TRBV12-3 or TRBV12-4 with TRBJ1-4; weak D call: TRBD1 (6 bases). Trimming stripped 3 bases from V and 0 bases from J, with 11 bases between. The CDR3 spans 16 residues. CDR3 region: CASSFGTYATNEKLFF. DNA of the CDR3: TGTGCCAGCAGTTTTGGGACATATGCAACTAATGAAAAACTGTTTTTT.

This chain uses TRBV12-3 or TRBV12-4 with TRBJ2-5; maybe TRBD2 (6 bases). The CDR3 runs 16 residues. Trimming shortened V by 5 bases and J by 1 base, and 17 bases separated the two germline ends. The chain's CDR3 is CASSDGGRRVQETQYF. CDR3 bases: TGTGCCAGCAGTGATGGAGGGCGAAGGGTCCAAGAGACCCAGTACTTC.

The genes are TRBV5-6 and TRBJ1-1, with 7 bases identical to TRBD1. V gave up 0 bases and J gave up 0 bases; unmatched junction bases: 2. The CDR3 is made up of 15 amino acids. Germline values: CDR1 SGHDT, CDR2 YYEEEE. DNA for the CDR3: TGTGCCAGCAGCTTGGGACAGGGCATGAACACTGAAGCTTTCTTT. This encodes CASSLGQGMNTEAFF.

This chain joins TRBV7-6 and TRBJ1-5; TRBD1 is a possible D gene (5 bases). The germline V and J ends were trimmed by 5 bases and 5 bases, with 10 bases remaining between them. There are 13 residues in the CDR3. Germline V lookup: CDR1 SGHVS, CDR2 FNYEAQ. This chain's CDR3 is CASSLGEDQPQHF. The CDR3 nucleotides are TGTGCCAGCAGCCTGGGGGAGGATCAGCCCCAGCATTTT.

The genes are TRBV18 and TRBJ2-3; 7 bases are shared with TRBD2. The CDR3 is made up of 18 amino acids. V gave up 0 bases and J gave up 2 bases; unmatched junction bases: 11. The germline V gene has CDR1 KGHSH and CDR2 LQKENI. The CDR3 region is CASSPPVRASGNTDTQYF. The CDR3 DNA is TGTGCCAGCTCACCACCGGTCCGAGCTAGCGGCAACACAGATACGCAGTATTTT.

The chain recombines TRBV18 with TRBJ2-5; 7 bases agree with TRBD1. Germline CDR1 reads KGHSH; CDR2 reads LQKENI. The CDR3 covers 14 residues. J was trimmed by 0 bases and V by 3 bases; bases with no gene match: 1. The CDR3 spells CASSPDRDQETQYF. Written as DNA, the CDR3 is TGTGCCAGCTCACCCGACAGGGACCAAGAGACCCAGTACTTC.

The chain combines TRBV7-2 with TRBJ1-2; perhaps TRBD1 as D (5 bases). The CDR3 spans 12 residues. V lost 4 bases, J lost 8 bases, and 11 bases lay in between. Germline V gene lookup returns CDR1 SGHTA and CDR2 FQGNSA. The CDR3 DNA sequence: TGTGCCAGCAGCTCCAGGGTAGGCGGCTACACCTTC. It specifies CASSSRVGGYTF.

CDR3 bases: TGTGCCAGCATTCAGGACAGGGACACCGGGGAGCTGTTTTTT. Protein: CASIQDRDTGELFF. The J gene is TRBJ2-2, the V gene TRBV6-6, with TRBD1 matching 8 bases. CDR3 length: 14 residues. V trimming: 7 bases; J trimming: 3 bases; junction bases outside the gene matches: 4. CDR1 MNHNY and CDR2 SVGAGI come from the germline V gene (reference sequence).

V usage is TRBV6-5 and J usage is TRBJ1-5; TRBD1 might be the D (5 bases). V was trimmed by 7 bases and J by 5 bases, leaving 15 bases between them. The length of the CDR3 is 14 residues. The germline CDR1 and CDR2 sequences are MNHEY and SVGAGI. The CDR3 region has the DNA TGTGCCAGCACCAGGGAAAGGGGAGATCAGCCCCAGCATTTT. Its translation is CASTRERGDQPQHF.

CDR3 loop: CAWRIGQGPYGYTF. The CDR3 coding sequence is TGTGCCTGGAGGATCGGACAGGGACCATATGGCTACACCTTC. The V gene is TRBV30, the J gene TRBJ1-2, with 8 nucleotides matching TRBD1. The trim removed 3 bases at V and 5 bases at J, leaving 8 bases unmatched. Germline assignment: CDR1 GTSNPN and CDR2 SVGIG (reference sequence). This CDR3 has 14 amino acids.

This clonotype was detected only once. The chain is built from TRBV3-1 and TRBJ2-7; 10 bases fit TRBD2. Looked up from germline, CDR1 is LGHDT and CDR2 is YNNKEL (reference sequence). After removal of 3 bases from V and 0 bases from J, the junction contained 5 bases not matched to a gene. CDR3 length: 16 residues. The CDR3 DNA reads TGTGCCAGCAGCCAGGGTAGCGGGGGGTTCTCCTACGAGCAGTACTTC. Amino acid sequence: CASSQGSGGFSYEQYF.